These 22 T cell receptor beta chains were all obtained from the same sample, sequenced in a study of molecular identifiers for immune sequencing clone quantification. TCRdb processed the PCR reads anew with MiXCR; each CDR3 protein has one entry. The data contain around 480,000 distinct CDR3 sequences, 20% to 25% of them singletons. The sequencing input was naive CD8+ T cells from blood, with Jurkat cell RNA spiked in. Subset denoted: FACS-sorted CD8+CD4-CCR7+CD45RA+ naive T cells. These receptors were collected from a human donor in good health. Some libraries in this study had Jurkat cell RNA spiked in.

To note about this clonotype: One base away lies a much larger clone, so this may be a sequencing read error. The gene calls are TRBV28 and TRBJ2-7, with no clear D. There are 14 residues in the CDR3. Germline CDR1 MDHEN, CDR2 SYDVKM. The CDR3 here is CASSLGPTPYEQHF. CDR3 coding DNA: TGTGCCAGCAGTTTAGGACCGACCCCCTACGAGCAGCACTTC.

This clonotype was detected ten times or more. The DNA for the CDR3 is TGTGCCAGCAGCCTAGACAGGGGAGATTACAATGAGCAGTTCTTC. Amino acids: CASSLDRGDYNEQFF. This chain joins TRBV6-5 and TRBJ2-1, with TRBD1 identical over 8 bases. V dropped 6 bases and J dropped 4; count of bases not matched to a gene: 8. The CDR3 has 15 residues. CDR1 and CDR2 (germline): MNHEY, SVGAGI.

This clonotype was found many times. The rearrangement joins TRBV7-2 to TRBJ2-7; maybe TRBD2 (6 bases). Germline loops: CDR1 SGHTA, CDR2 FQGNSA. Trimming removed 5 bases at V and 7 bases at J, with 27 bases between. This CDR3 region has 17 residues. In DNA form, the CDR3 reads TGTGCCAGCAGCCCCCGACCGGGAGTCCCTCCCTCCTGGGAGCAGTACTTC. Its protein product is CASSPRPGVPPSWEQYF. The full variable domain, completed using reference TRBV7-2 and TRBJ2-7, is GAGVSQSPSNKVTEKGKDVELRCDPISGHTALYWYRQSLGQGLEFLIYFQGNSAPDKSGLPSDRFSAERTGGSVSTLTIQRTQQEDSAVYLCASSPRPGVPPSWEQYFGPGTRLTVT.

This clonotype was seen more than once but under ten times. J is TRBJ1-5 and V is TRBV12-3 or TRBV12-4; the D is unclear. The CDR3 has 13 amino acids. Trimming took 3 bases from V and 7 from J, leaving 10 bases between them. The CDR3 DNA is TGTGCCAGCAGTTTTGGGTTTGGCCAGCCCCAGCATTTT. Its translation is CASSFGFGQPQHF.

As concerns this clonotype: With a much larger clone just one base away, this may be a read error. The conserved phenylalanine or tryptophan is not found at the CDR3 terminus, so this likely reflects a read error. The chain combines TRBV23-1 with TRBJ2-7; 7 positions match TRBD1. TRBV23-1 is given ORF status, its function remaining uncertain. This CDR3 is built from 15 residues. Trimming at V came to 3 bases and at J to 2 bases, leaving 7 bases not matched to a gene. The CDR3 sequence is CASSHQDRLAYEQYL. Written as DNA, the CDR3 is TGCGCCAGCAGTCACCAGGACAGGTTGGCCTACGAGCAGTACCTC.

V is TRBV14 and J is TRBJ1-6; D call uncertain. The CDR3 runs 16 residues. V was pared by 1 base and J by 6 bases, with 13 bases between. The V gene's germline CDR1 is SGHDN and CDR2 FVKESK. CDR3 region: CASSQVSGRLNSPLHF. The CDR3 DNA sequence: TGTGCCAGCAGCCAAGTATCCGGGCGGCTTAATTCACCCCTCCACTTT.

J is TRBJ2-7 and V is TRBV20-1; D uncertain. There are 11 residues in the CDR3. Germline V gene sequence: CDR1 DFQATT, CDR2 SNEGSKA (reference sequence). V dropped 3 bases and J dropped 4 bases, with 7 bases sitting between them. This chain's CDR3 is CSASWGYEQYF. The CDR3 DNA reads as TGCAGTGCTAGTTGGGGATACGAGCAGTACTTC.

At least ten counts were recorded for this clonotype. The genes are TRBV4-3 and TRBJ2-7; D might be TRBD1 or TRBD2, each matching 7 bases. This CDR3 contains 16 residues. Germline-derived CDR1 and CDR2 are LGHNA and YSLEER. Trimming shortened V by 0 bases and J by 2 bases, and 14 bases separated the two germline ends. CDR3 sequence: CASSQDRAGGAYEQYF. In DNA form, the CDR3 reads TGCGCCAGCAGCCAAGATAGGGCAGGGGGGGCCTACGAGCAGTACTTC.

This clonotype has a handful of counts. The rearrangement uses TRBV19 and TRBJ1-2; 7 positions match TRBD1. V lost 4 bases to trimming and J lost 6 bases; unmatched junction nucleotides: 11. Germline-derived CDR1 and CDR2 are LNHDA and SQIVND (reference sequence). The CDR3 is made up of 15 amino acids. The CDR3 spells CASSKRTGTDNGYTF. DNA of the CDR3: TGTGCCAGTAGTAAAAGGACCGGGACAGACAATGGCTACACCTTC.

This sequence joins TRBV11-2 and TRBJ2-7; 10 nucleotides line up with TRBD1. Germline trimming cut 6 bases from V and 7 bases from J; bases unmatched to any gene: 6. Germline CDR1 SGHAT, CDR2 FQNNGV. The CDR3 extends over 13 amino acids. CDR3 region: CASRPGQGFEQYF. The CDR3 DNA is TGTGCCAGCAGACCGGGACAGGGGTTTGAGCAGTACTTC.

V and J are TRBV28 and TRBJ2-5; D perhaps matches TRBD1 (6 bases). The V end lost 5 bases, the J end lost 3 bases, and 16 bases lay between the germline ends. Germline V gene data show CDR1 as MDHEN and CDR2 as SYDVKM. This CDR3 comprises 15 residues. The CDR3 reads CASSDPDSGKETQYF. CDR3 nucleotide sequence: TGTGCCAGCAGTGACCCGGACAGCGGAAAAGAGACCCAGTACTTC.

There are a few counts of this clonotype. This sequence joins TRBV4-3 and TRBJ2-2, with 7 bases fitting TRBD2. V was clipped by 4 bases and J by 6 bases; unmatched bases: 11. This CDR3 is 16 amino acids long. In germline, CDR1 is LGHNA, CDR2 YSLEER. The CDR3 region is CASSPTPAGASGELFF. Here the CDR3 DNA reads TGCGCCAGCAGCCCGACTCCGGCGGGAGCGTCCGGGGAGCTGTTTTTT.

About this clonotype: Just one base apart from a much larger clone, this may be a read error. V gene TRBV20-1 combines with J gene TRBJ2-7, with a weak D call TRBD2 (5 bases). V was trimmed by 0 bases and J by 6 bases, leaving 15 bases between them. Germline CDR1 reads DFQATT; CDR2 reads SNEGSKA (reference sequence). The CDR3 has 14 amino acids. CDR3: CSARDFGERCEQYF. For the CDR3, the DNA is TGCAGTGCTAGAGATTTCGGGGAGAGGTGCGAGCAGTACTTC.

This clonotype appeared a few times. V and J are TRBV12-3 or TRBV12-4 and TRBJ2-1; 7 positions match TRBD1. J was trimmed by 0 bases and V by 6 bases; bases with no gene match: 5. The CDR3 is 15 amino acids. The CDR3 spells CASREAGGSYNEQFF. CDR3 bases: TGTGCCAGCAGGGAAGCAGGGGGCTCCTACAATGAGCAGTTCTTC.

This clonotype showed up just a few times. The chain joins TRBV5-6 to TRBJ1-2, with 9 positions matching TRBD1. The CDR3 loop spans 17 amino acids. V was clipped by 3 bases and J by 2 bases; unmatched bases: 11. CDR1 and CDR2 from the germline V gene are SGHDT and YYEEEE. The DNA of the CDR3 is TGTGCCAGCAGCTCGTGGGAACAGGGGGCCCACAACTATGGCTACACCTTC. This gives the protein CASSSWEQGAHNYGYTF. The full variable domain, completed using reference TRBV5-6 and TRBJ1-2, is DAGVTQSPTHLIKTRGQQVTLRCSPKSGHDTVSWYQQALGQGPQFIFQYYEEEERQRGNFPDRFSGHQFPNYSSELNVNALLLGDSALYLCASSSWEQGAHNYGYTFGSGTRLTVV.

This clonotype was recorded at least ten times. The chain combines TRBV11-2 with TRBJ2-1; D gene unclear. Per the germline V gene, CDR1 is SGHAT and CDR2 is FQNNGV. The CDR3 loop spans 13 amino acids. Trimming removed 6 bases from V and 4 bases from J, with 10 bases in between. The CDR3 region is CASSFENYNEQFF. The CDR3 DNA reads TGTGCCAGCAGTTTTGAGAATTACAATGAGCAGTTCTTC.

This clonotype was seen at least ten times. V gene TRBV7-6 combines with J gene TRBJ2-7, with TRBD1 matching over 10 bases. J was trimmed by 3 bases and V by 1 base; bases with no gene match: 3. The CDR3 consists of 15 residues. CDR1 and CDR2 (germline): SGHVS, FNYEAQ. The CDR3 sequence: CASSLEDRGFYEQYF. The CDR3 bases are TGTGCCAGCAGCTTAGAGGACAGGGGGTTCTACGAGCAGTACTTC. The whole variable domain, remainder taken from reference TRBV7-6 and TRBJ2-7, is GAGVSQSPRYKVTKRGQDVALRCDPISGHVSLYWYRQALGQGPEFLTYFNYEAQQDKSGLPNDRFSAERPEGSISTLTIQRTEQRDSAMYRCASSLEDRGFYEQYFGPGTRLTVT.

The gene calls are TRBV7-2 and TRBJ2-3; D gene uncertain. The CDR3 length is 13 residues. V was pared by 4 bases and J by 0 bases, with 5 bases between. Germline CDR1 SGHTA, CDR2 FQGNSA. The CDR3 reads CASSSVSTDTQYF. Written as DNA, the CDR3 is TGTGCCAGCAGCTCAGTAAGCACAGATACGCAGTATTTT.

J is TRBJ2-5 and V is TRBV7-8; 9 bases match TRBD2. Trimming took 5 bases from V and 0 from J; bases not matched to a gene: 7. Germline V gene sequence: CDR1 SGHVS, CDR2 FQNEAQ. This CDR3 has 16 residues. CDR3 nucleotide sequence: TGTGCCAGCAGCCCTACTAGCGGGTTAAACCAAGAGACCCAGTACTTC. Amino acids: CASSPTSGLNQETQYF.

V is TRBV27 and J is TRBJ1-2; a weak D match, TRBD1 (6 bases). The germline V gene encodes CDR1 MNHEY and CDR2 SMNVEV (reference sequence). V lost 2 bases and J 3 bases, leaving 7 bases between the germline ends. The CDR3 contains 13 residues. Written as DNA, the CDR3 is TGTGCCAGCAGTTTAAAGGGGGACTATGGCTACACCTTC. It is translated as CASSLKGDYGYTF.

This clonotype was recorded many times. The rearrangement uses TRBV18 and TRBJ2-5; D remains ambiguous. This CDR3 is built from 15 residues. Germline CDR1 reads KGHSH; CDR2 reads LQKENI. V lost 8 bases to trimming and J lost 2 bases, with 18 bases between them. CDR3: CASTQAAAIQETQYF. In nucleotides, the CDR3 is TGTGCCAGCACCCAGGCGGCAGCCATTCAAGAGACCCAGTACTTC.

This clonotype was counted between two and nine times. The chain joins TRBV20-1 to TRBJ2-7, with 9 bases aligning to TRBD1. V was pared by 5 bases and J by 5 bases, with 22 bases of the junction left unmatched. Germline assignment: CDR1 DFQATT and CDR2 SNEGSKA (reference sequence). This CDR3 has 18 amino acids. This CDR3 is CSAEVAAGTGKFENEQYF. The CDR3 coding sequence is TGCAGTGCTGAGGTCGCCGCCGGGACAGGGAAATTTGAGAACGAGCAGTACTTC.